The text below deals with one TCR beta chain. This clonotype was found once. No cognate antigen has been identified for it. Nothing much larger sits one base from this clone, and base qualities are not available. Evidence from a single read is weak. Library preparation was by PCR. TCRdb shows the sequencer as Illumina HiSeq 2500. TCR libraries were prepared with molecular barcoding, using unique molecular identifiers to normalize TCRbeta repertoire quantification. The raw public reads went through TCRdb reprocessing: fastp at Q25, MiXCR clone calling, in-frame beta chains kept. Identical CDR3 proteins give one entry, which carries the most common genes and DNA. This sample has hundreds of thousands of distinct CDR3 sequences in its table, and under 20% of those were observed once. The ten largest make up approximately 5% of the sample. This sample stems from a study of T-cell reconstitution after alpha-beta-depleted transplantation in children (dated by TCRdb to 2015 to 2016). Looking at the study overall: Using TCR repertoire profiling, the study quantitatively followed how T-cell immune reconstitution unfolded in children after TCRalphabeta/CD19-depleted allogeneic hematopoietic cell transplantation. Findings and caveats that apply to the study as a whole: Over the following months the frequencies of hyperexpanded clones went down, and after one year T-cell counts and TCRbeta diversity were mostly credited to newly produced T cells. About two months after transplant, the apparently early recovery of alphabetaT-cell counts reportedly depended on just several hundred clones that had expanded rapidly and came from non-depleted graft cells. In some patients, the high TCRbeta diversity seen at day 60 was put down to recipient T cells and intrathymic progenitors that had survived conditioning.

Explained via the paper, the treatment or condition label denotes: allogeneic hematopoietic cell transplantation with graft depleted of TCRalphabeta T cells and CD19 B cells. TCRalphabeta/CD19-depleted allogeneic hematopoietic cell grafts were given to the transplant recipients, all of whom were children. The junction shows trimming of 2 bases on V and 2 bases on J, and the gene matches do not reach 2 bases of it. From its cysteine to its phenylalanine, the CDR3 spans 15 amino acids. The CDR3 DNA has 45 bases and is translated from base 1. The CDR1 and CDR2 encoded by the germline V gene (reference sequence) are DFQATT and SNEGSKA.

Sequencing used PBMCs, mostly from graft donor cells, obtained 360 days after TCRalphabeta/CD19-depleted stem cell transplant. The chain is encoded by TRBV20-1 joined to TRBJ2-1, with 11 junctional bases fitting TRBD2. The receptor comes from a male patient aged 5 to 17 who had a stem cell transplant for acute lymphoblastic leukemia, so the T cells may come from the graft donor. Here the CDR3 is given as CSARTSGSPYNEQFF. The bases are TGCAGTGCTAGAACTAGCGGGAGTCCCTACAATGAGCAGTTCTTC.